The clone carrying this T cell receptor (beta chain) showed up many times. The data were taken from a study of regulatory T cells in long-lasting Graves disease. TCR beta libraries were built with iRepertoire HTBI primers and Arm-PCR of CDR3 regions. TCRdb ran MiXCR on the multiplex PCR reads and lists one entry per CDR3 protein. Among approximately 400,000 distinct CDR3 sequences listed, more than 12% were seen once. The time point is: newly diagnosed GD, antithyroid drugs for less than 3 months. PBMC-extracted RNA yielded the TCR library. The sample was also reused in another study, on T cells in Graves' hyperthyroidism and ophthalmopathy. In that study: TCR CDR3 underwent first-round RT-PCR with the HTBI primer set.

The material was peripheral blood mononuclear cells (PBMCs), obtained at new diagnosis, from a patient treated with antithyroid drugs. The receptor was isolated from a woman in her 30s with Graves disease.

CDR3 loop: CASSPPVGLGEKLFF. CDR3 nucleotide sequence: TGTGCCAGCTCACCACCGGTGGGGCTGGGTGAAAAACTGTTTTTT. The V and J genes are TRBV18 and TRBJ1-4, with D perhaps TRBD1 (5 bases). The germline V and J ends were trimmed by 0 bases and 7 bases, with 12 bases remaining between them. Per germline, CDR1 KGHSH and CDR2 LQKENI. The CDR3 contains 15 residues.